These 20 T cell receptor beta chains originate from one sample sequenced in a study of response to subunit inactivated influenza vaccine. Each CDR3 protein is one row after TCRdb ran MiXCR on the RT-PCR reads. The data show fewer than 600,000 distinct CDR3 sequences, roughly 7.9% seen once. This specimen was PBMCs from blood, taken less than 30 months after vaccination. The receptors derive from a man aged 50 to 75 who received an inactivated influenza vaccine.

This clonotype was counted ten times or more. The chain carries TRBV7-2 and TRBJ1-5; tentatively, D is TRBD1 (6 bases). The CDR3 covers 15 residues. The V gene's germline CDR1 is SGHTA and CDR2 FQGNSA. V was shortened by 4 bases and J by 5 bases, with 15 bases between the two germline ends. CDR3 loop: CASSSSGQPYQPQHF. The CDR3 region has the DNA TGTGCCAGCAGCTCATCTGGACAGCCCTATCAGCCCCAGCATTTT.

This clonotype turned up a few times. The chain couples TRBV19 to TRBJ2-5, with D hard to call. Germline values: CDR1 LNHDA, CDR2 SQIVND (reference sequence). The CDR3 has 14 residues. V gave up 1 base and J gave up 2 bases, with 8 bases separating them. This chain's CDR3 is CASSIVGQQETQYF. The CDR3 DNA sequence: TGTGCCAGTAGTATAGTCGGCCAGCAAGAGACCCAGTACTTC.

The V and J genes are TRBV6-1 and TRBJ1-1; 9 bases agree with TRBD1. Germline CDR1 and CDR2: MNHNS and SASEGT. V was clipped by 0 bases and J by 3 bases; unmatched bases: 5. This CDR3 has 16 amino acids. In nucleotides, the CDR3 is TGTGCCAGCAGTGAAGCAGGACAGGGGAGGTACACTGAAGCTTTCTTT. Translating it yields CASSEAGQGRYTEAFF.

The table lists this clonotype with a few counts. The gene calls are TRBV7-9 and TRBJ1-5, with 8 positions matching TRBD1. This CDR3 region has 13 residues. Germline CDR1 and CDR2: SEHNR and FQNEAQ (reference sequence). With V trimmed by 5 bases and J by 6 bases, 3 bases remained unmatched. CDR3 amino acids: CASSQGAAQPQHF. The CDR3 DNA is TGTGCCAGCAGCCAGGGGGCGGCTCAGCCCCAGCATTTT.

V and J are TRBV29-1 and TRBJ2-6; 12 bases agree with TRBD1. V shed 6 bases, J shed 3 bases, and the junction held 6 bases outside the gene matches. This CDR3 comprises 16 residues. Germline V gives CDR1 SQVTM, CDR2 ANQGSEA. The CDR3, as DNA: TGCAGCGTCGGGGGACAGGGGGCGCGTGGGGCCAACGTCCTGACTTTC. This sequence encodes CSVGGQGARGANVLTF.

This clonotype was found many times. The V gene is TRBV20-1, the J gene TRBJ1-6; D may be TRBD1 (5 bases). Germline V gene lookup returns CDR1 DFQATT and CDR2 SNEGSKA (reference sequence). The CDR3 has 16 residues. V was trimmed by 3 bases and J by 1 base, leaving 13 bases between them. In nucleotides, the CDR3 is TGCAGTGCTAGCGGGACGGAGGGGTCCTATAATTCACCCCTCCACTTT. Amino acids: CSASGTEGSYNSPLHF.

This chain uses TRBV5-5 with TRBJ1-1; D is uncertain. V was pared by 1 base and J by 8 bases, with 18 bases between. The germline V gene encodes CDR1 SGHKS and CDR2 YYEKEE (reference sequence). The CDR3 totals 15 residues. The CDR3: CASSLRAGSALEAFF. CDR3 nucleotide sequence: TGTGCCAGCAGCTTGCGCGCTGGGTCGGCTCTCGAAGCTTTCTTT.

This sequence joins TRBV10-3 and TRBJ2-1; perhaps TRBD1 as D (6 bases). Per the germline V gene, CDR1 is ENHRY and CDR2 is SYGVKD. The CDR3 extends over 15 amino acids. V was clipped by 6 bases and J by 6 bases, with 18 bases between them. The CDR3 here is CAIRDTGYNGNEQFF. The CDR3 DNA is TGTGCCATCAGAGACACAGGGTATAATGGCAATGAGCAGTTCTTC.

This clonotype was detected only a few times. J is TRBJ2-7 and V is TRBV7-2, with 7 bases identical to TRBD2. The CDR3 has 17 residues. The trim removed 1 base at V and 1 base at J, leaving 10 bases unmatched. CDR1 and CDR2 (germline): SGHTA, FQGNSA. Here the CDR3 reads CASSLVGGPSGSYEQYF. The DNA of the CDR3 is TGTGCCAGCAGCTTAGTTGGAGGGCCTAGCGGTTCCTACGAGCAGTACTTC. The entire variable domain, with the rest obtained from reference TRBV7-2 and TRBJ2-7, is as follows: GAGVSQSPSNKVTEKGKDVELRCDPISGHTALYWYRQSLGQGLEFLIYFQGNSAPDKSGLPSDRFSAERTGGSVSTLTIQRTQQEDSAVYLCASSLVGGPSGSYEQYFGPGTRLTVT.

The rearrangement joins TRBV10-3 to TRBJ2-3; 13 bases agree with TRBD2. Trimming cost V 0 bases and J 6 bases; bases outside gene matches: 3. Germline V gene data show CDR1 as ENHRY and CDR2 as SYGVKD. This CDR3 is 16 amino acids long. Here the CDR3 DNA reads TGTGCCATCAGTGAGTCAGGACTAGCGGGGGCTGATACGCAGTATTTT. It specifies CAISESGLAGADTQYF.

This clonotype has a handful of counts. The V and J genes are TRBV7-2 and TRBJ2-5, with 9 positions matching TRBD2. V was pared by 1 base and J by 5 bases, with 11 bases of the junction left unmatched. Per germline, CDR1 SGHTA and CDR2 FQGNSA. The CDR3 totals 17 residues. The CDR3 region has the DNA TGTGCCAGCAGCTTAGTCCGCGGGAGGGTGGTGAGGGAGACCCAGTACTTC. It translates to CASSLVRGRVVRETQYF.

This chain connects TRBV2 to TRBJ1-1; D is ambiguous. V lost 7 bases and J lost 3, with 21 bases in between. CDR1 SNHLY and CDR2 FYNNEI come from the germline V gene. CDR3 size: 16 residues. CDR3 sequence (DNA): TGTGCCAGCAAGAGGACTTACATCAGTGGCGACACTGAAGCTTTCTTT. It codes for CASKRTYISGDTEAFF.

Here the CDR3 reads CASSQGGDAYEQYF. As DNA, the CDR3 is TGTGCCAGCAGCCAAGGTGGAGATGCCTACGAGCAGTACTTC. The rearrangement links TRBV4-2 to TRBJ2-7; D gene uncertain. Between the trimmed V and J ends, which lost 1 base and 2 bases, there was a span of 9 bases. CDR1 and CDR2 (germline): LGHNA, YNFKEQ. The CDR3 extends over 14 amino acids.

There are many counts of this clonotype. The chain couples TRBV5-1 to TRBJ2-1, with a possible D match to TRBD2 (6 bases). V dropped 5 bases and J dropped 3 bases, with 15 bases sitting between them. Germline lookup yields CDR1 SGHRS and CDR2 YFSETQ. The CDR3 length is 15 residues. CDR3: CASSMGEAFYNEQFF. The CDR3 DNA follows: TGCGCCAGCAGTATGGGGGAGGCCTTCTACAATGAGCAGTTCTTC.

V and J are TRBV15 and TRBJ2-5, with D hard to call. V lost 0 bases and J lost 5, with 10 bases in between. There are 14 residues in the CDR3. Germline CDR1 is LNHNV and CDR2 is YYDKDF (reference sequence). The CDR3 sequence is CATSRDGNFETQYF. CDR3 in DNA: TGTGCCACCAGCAGAGATGGTAACTTTGAGACCCAGTACTTC.

The V call is TRBV20-1, the J call TRBJ1-6; TRBD1 aligns across 9 bases. The CDR3 spans 16 residues. J lost 7 bases, V lost 5 bases, and 12 bases had no gene match. CDR1 DFQATT and CDR2 SNEGSKA come from the germline V gene (reference sequence). In DNA, the CDR3 is TGCAGTGCTCCCGGGACAGGGAACCCTTGGAATTCACCCCTCCACTTT. Its protein product is CSAPGTGNPWNSPLHF.

This clonotype was seen more than once but under ten times. This chain links TRBV20-1 with TRBJ1-6, with TRBD1 as a possible D gene (5 bases). The CDR3 is 18 residues long. V dropped 0 bases and J dropped 7 bases, with 22 bases sitting between them. Germline values: CDR1 DFQATT, CDR2 SNEGSKA (reference sequence). CDR3 amino acids: CSARERTMSGWRNSPLHF. The CDR3 bases are TGCAGTGCTAGAGAAAGGACGATGTCAGGGTGGAGAAATTCACCCCTCCACTTT.

This clonotype was seen more than once but under ten times. The chain is built from TRBV6-1 and TRBJ2-4; weak D call: TRBD2 (6 bases). Germline loops: CDR1 MNHNS, CDR2 SASEGT. The CDR3 sequence is 14 residues long. Trimming removed 6 bases at V and 7 bases at J, with 16 bases between. The CDR3 here is CASRMGLLMNIQYF. CDR3 DNA: TGTGCCAGCAGGATGGGACTGCTAATGAACATTCAGTACTTC.

This chain uses TRBV12-3 or TRBV12-4 with TRBJ2-7; D is unclear. This CDR3 has 16 residues. The V gene lost 6 bases and the J gene lost 1 base, with 19 bases spanning the gap. The CDR3 region has the DNA TGTGCCAGCAGACTCTCCTTGGCGTTTGATTCCTACGAGCAGTACTTC. Its translation is CASRLSLAFDSYEQYF.

This clonotype was seen repeatedly, ten times or more. The chain joins TRBV7-2 to TRBJ2-1; D tentatively reads TRBD1 or TRBD2 (5 bases each). CDR1 is SGHTA, CDR2 FQGNSA, per germline. The CDR3 sequence is 14 residues long. The V gene lost 5 bases and the J gene lost 10 bases, with 18 bases spanning the gap. CDR3 amino acids: CASSTMGTAREQFF. For the CDR3, the DNA is TGTGCCAGCAGCACAATGGGGACCGCAAGGGAGCAGTTCTTC. The whole variable domain, remainder taken from reference TRBV7-2 and TRBJ2-1, is GAGVSQSPSNKVTEKGKDVELRCDPISGHTALYWYRQSLGQGLEFLIYFQGNSAPDKSGLPSDRFSAERTGGSVSTLTIQRTQQEDSAVYLCASSTMGTAREQFFGPGTRLTVL.